This TCR beta chain was obtained from a study of blood T cell repertoires in COVID-19. Study-wide background: From the United States, Italy and Spain came samples of acute and convalescent COVID-19. PBMCs, B-cell-depleted T cells, or T cells provided the cDNA or gDNA that made up the material.

Per the original data handling: By means of reference gene primer amplification, nucleated cell counts were estimated. The protocol was immunoSEQ multiplex PCR, while the TCRdb copy is restricted to in-frame clones and leaves out a portion. For V, J and clone size, that table is used; D and trimming come from the DNA. The repertoire holds roughly 42,000 clones, with 90% as singletons. This clonotype was obtained from a man aged 45-65 years with active COVID-19. The sequenced sample consisted of peripheral blood.

CDR3 DNA: TGTGCCAGCAGCTTCCTCCCTAGCACAGATACGCAGTATTTT. This gives the protein CASSFLPSTDTQYF. This chain links TRBV11-2 with TRBJ2-3; D call uncertain. Trimming left V 3 bases short and J 0 bases short, with 7 bases between. CDR3 size: 14 residues. CDR1 and CDR2 from the germline V gene are SGHAT and FQNNGV.